This T cell receptor (beta chain) was obtained from a study of blood T cell repertoires in COVID-19. As for the study in general: From the United States, Italy and Spain came samples of acute and convalescent COVID-19. T cells, B-cell-depleted T cells, or PBMCs supplied cDNA or gDNA.

In the original workflow: Estimated nucleated cell counts came from reference gene primer amplification. TCRdb's copy holds only in-frame clones and misses some; the assay was immunoSEQ multiplex PCR. D and trimming come from the DNA, and the V and J calls and clone size come from that table. Among about 390,000 clones, around 87% were seen once, and the ten largest hold 2.3%. Seattle patients were enrolled during active infection and followed longitudinally. V lost 10 bases and J lost 8, with 24 bases in between. CDR3 length equals 15 residues. Looked up from germline, CDR1 is MGHRA and CDR2 is YSYEKL.

The V and J genes are TRBV4-1 and TRBJ2-1; D may be TRBD1 (6 bases). This TCR derives from a woman aged 55-70 years with COVID-19, enrolled during active disease. Sequencing used peripheral blood. The CDR3 sequence is CATSGGARRSDEQFF. The CDR3 nucleotides read TGCGCCACCAGTGGGGGCGCGAGGAGGAGCGATGAGCAGTTCTTC.